Listed below are T cell receptor beta chains from one sample, sequenced in a study of T cell responses to AZD1222 COVID-19 vaccine. The method was immunoSEQ multiplex PCR; TCRdb's version includes in-frame clones alone and lacks a portion of them. The table includes over 120,000 clones, about 86% detected once. The input for sequencing was peripheral blood, taken 28 days after the second AZD1222 dose. These receptors were obtained from an adult who received the AZD1222 COVID-19 vaccine. The CDR3 runs from the conserved cysteine through the conserved F or W. Fields, in order: V gene, D gene, clone size, J gene, CDR3 DNA, CDR3 protein. The D gene is left open where the match is weak. Size is omitted from some rows. Given values are once, few, many or a class for expanded clones.

TRBV10-1	.	.	TRBJ2-3	TGCGCCAGCAGTGAGTCGATGGCTCCTAGCACAGATACGCAGTATTTT	CASSESMAPSTDTQYF
TRBV6-5	TRBD1	.	TRBJ1-2	TGTGCCAGCCAGGAACAGGGGGCGGACTATGGCTACACCTTC	CASQEQGADYGYTF
TRBV5-1	TRBD2	.	TRBJ2-3	TGCGCCAGCAGCCAAGGACTAGCGGGATTTCGGACAGATACGCAGTATTTT	CASSQGLAGFRTDTQYF
TRBV3-1/TRBV3-2	.	once	TRBJ2-5	TGTGCCAGCAGTCAAGGAGCGCTAGAGACCCAGTACTTC	CASSQGALETQYF
TRBV9	TRBD2	once	TRBJ2-4	TGTGCCAGCAGCGAGGGACTAGCGGGGGGGCTGGCCAAAAACATTCAGTACTTC	CASSEGLAGGLAKNIQYF
TRBV5-1	.	.	TRBJ1-1	TGCGCCAGCAGGCGGACAGTCGATGAAGCTTTCTTT	CASRRTVDEAFF
TRBV19	.	.	TRBJ1-1	TGTGCCAGTAGTATCCTAAGACAGATGAACACTGAAGCTTTCTTT	CASSILRQMNTEAFF
TRBV10-2	TRBD2	.	TRBJ2-7	TGCGCCAGCAGTGTGGATCCTAGCGGGTACTACGAGCAGTACTTC	CASSVDPSGYYEQYF
TRBV10-2	TRBD2	.	TRBJ2-7	TGCGCCAGCAGTAGCGGGACCCGCTACGAGCAGTACTTC	CASSSGTRYEQYF
TRBV18	TRBD2	.	TRBJ2-7	TGTGCCAGCTCACTAGCGGGGGGCGCCTACGAGCAGTACTTC	CASSLAGGAYEQYF
TRBV19	TRBD1	.	TRBJ1-3	TGTGCCAGTAGTATTGGGACAGGGGGAGCTTCAGGAAACACCATATATTTT	CASSIGTGGASGNTIYF
TRBV10-3	TRBD2	few	TRBJ2-1	TGTGCCATCAGTGAAGTGGCTAGCGGGAGGGGTGAGCAGTTCTTC	CAISEVASGRGEQFF
TRBV5-4	TRBD2	.	TRBJ2-7	TGTGCCAGCAGCTTACCCAGCGGGAGACGCGAGCAGTACTTC	CASSLPSGRREQYF
TRBV21-1	.	.	TRBJ2-7	TGTGCCTCACCCCGCTACGAGCAGTACTTC	CASPRYEQYF
TRBV29-1	.	once	TRBJ2-3	TGCAGCGTTGCGCCGACGGGGGGCCCAGATACGCAGTATTTT	CSVAPTGGPDTQYF
TRBV29-1	TRBD1	.	TRBJ1-5	TGCAGCGTTGTGCCGGGACAGGGCCAGCCCCAGCATTTT	CSVVPGQGQPQHF
TRBV28	.	.	TRBJ1-5	TGTGCCAGCAACCCCCAGGGGAGCAATCAGCCCCAGCATTTT	CASNPQGSNQPQHF
TRBV9	.	.	TRBJ2-2	TGTGCCAGCAGCGCTACCGGGGGCCGCACCGGGGAGCTGTTTTTT	CASSATGGRTGELFF
TRBV4-1	.	.	TRBJ2-1	TGCGCCAGCAGCCAAGATTTGGCGGGAACCAGCTCCTACAATGAGCAGTTCTTC	CASSQDLAGTSSYNEQFF
TRBV19	TRBD1	.	TRBJ1-6	TGTGCCAGTAGTATCGGAAAGTTGAGGGACAGGGTGAATTCACCCCTCCACTTT	CASSIGKLRDRVNSPLHF
TRBV6-6	.	.	TRBJ2-7	TGTGCCAGCAGTGGCCGTGGACCTACGAAGCAGTACTTC	CASSGRGPTKQYF
TRBV12-3/TRBV12-4	.	.	TRBJ2-5	TGTGCCAGCGGAGTAAAAGAGACCCAGTACTTC	CASGVKETQYF
TRBV11-2	.	.	TRBJ2-3	TGTGCCAGCAGCTTAGCGGGCGGGAGCACAGATACGCAGTATTTT	CASSLAGGSTDTQYF
TRBV30	.	.	TRBJ1-1	TGTGCCTGGAGTCCCAAGAGGGGGGAATTGGCCCAGGCGAACACTGAAGCTTTCTTT	CAWSPKRGELAQANTEAFF
TRBV5-6	.	.	TRBJ2-5	TGTGCCAGCAGCCACGCCCTCCAAGAGACCCAGTACTTC	CASSHALQETQYF
TRBV6-5	.	.	TRBJ2-5	TGTGCCAGCAGTTACGGAACGATTCAAGAGACCCAGTACTTC	CASSYGTIQETQYF
TRBV7-9	TRBD1	medium-sized	TRBJ1-3	TGTGCCAGCAGCCAGGGACAGGGGGGCGGAAACACCATATATTTT	CASSQGQGGGNTIYF
TRBV5-1	.	.	TRBJ2-2	TGCGCCAGCAGCCTACAGGGTGGAACCGGGGAGCTGTTTTTT	CASSLQGGTGELFF
TRBV6-5	TRBD1	.	TRBJ1-6	TGTGCCAGCAGTTACTCGACGACAGGGGTGTCACCCCTCCACTTT	CASSYSTTGVSPLHF
TRBV19	TRBD1	few	TRBJ2-7	TGTGCCAGTAACAAAAACCGGGACAGCGCCTACGAGCAGTACTTC	CASNKNRDSAYEQYF
TRBV18	TRBD1	once	TRBJ2-4	TGTGCCAGCTCACCCCGGACAGGCGTAACTGGGGTAGCCAAAAACATTCAGTACTTC	CASSPRTGVTGVAKNIQYF
TRBV2	TRBD1	.	TRBJ1-4	TGTGCCAGCAGTGACGGACAGGTTCGGACAACTAATGAAAAACTGTTTTTT	CASSDGQVRTTNEKLFF
TRBV6-5	.	.	TRBJ1-5	TGTGCCAGCAGTTGGGAAAGGATTAGCAATCAGCCCCAGCATTTT	CASSWERISNQPQHF
TRBV28	.	.	TRBJ1-4	TGTGCCAGCAGTCCCTCCTGGACCCTGGCGAATGAAAAACTGTTTTTT	CASSPSWTLANEKLFF
TRBV29-1	TRBD2	.	TRBJ2-1	TGCAGCGTTGAGGCTAGCGGGATCTTGTACAATGAGCAGTTCTTC	CSVEASGILYNEQFF
TRBV14	.	once	TRBJ1-2	TGTGCCAGCAGCCACCCGCTTTCCGTAGTCGGCTACACCTTC	CASSHPLSVVGYTF
TRBV10-3	TRBD2	.	TRBJ2-2	TGTGCCATCAGTGAGCCGACTAGCGTGGGGAGGGACACCGGGGAGCTGTTTTTT	CAISEPTSVGRDTGELFF
TRBV19	.	.	TRBJ1-6	TGTGCCAGTAGTAGTGGGGCAGCGAATTCACCCCTCCACTTT	CASSSGAANSPLHF
TRBV11-2	TRBD1	.	TRBJ1-4	TGTGCCAGCAGCCTCCTGGACAGGGAGAGCGAAAAACTGTTTTTT	CASSLLDRESEKLFF
TRBV18	.	once	TRBJ1-6	TGTGCCAGCTCACCAAGGGAAGTGGAAAATTCACCCCTCCACTTT	CASSPREVENSPLHF
TRBV27	.	once	TRBJ1-2	TGTGCCAGCAGTTTACTGCCGTCGTGGGGCTACACCTTC	CASSLLPSWGYTF
TRBV19	TRBD2	.	TRBJ2-1	TGTGCCAGTAGTCGACGAGCTAGCGGGAGGGGCGATGAGCAGTTCTTC	CASSRRASGRGDEQFF
TRBV7-9	.	.	TRBJ1-6	TGTGCCAGCAGCCTCATGGGTCAGGCTAATAATTCACCCCTCCACTTT	CASSLMGQANNSPLHF
TRBV11-2	.	.	TRBJ2-3	TGTGCCAGCAGCTTAGATCAATATGGAGGGTGGACAGATACGCAGTATTTT	CASSLDQYGGWTDTQYF